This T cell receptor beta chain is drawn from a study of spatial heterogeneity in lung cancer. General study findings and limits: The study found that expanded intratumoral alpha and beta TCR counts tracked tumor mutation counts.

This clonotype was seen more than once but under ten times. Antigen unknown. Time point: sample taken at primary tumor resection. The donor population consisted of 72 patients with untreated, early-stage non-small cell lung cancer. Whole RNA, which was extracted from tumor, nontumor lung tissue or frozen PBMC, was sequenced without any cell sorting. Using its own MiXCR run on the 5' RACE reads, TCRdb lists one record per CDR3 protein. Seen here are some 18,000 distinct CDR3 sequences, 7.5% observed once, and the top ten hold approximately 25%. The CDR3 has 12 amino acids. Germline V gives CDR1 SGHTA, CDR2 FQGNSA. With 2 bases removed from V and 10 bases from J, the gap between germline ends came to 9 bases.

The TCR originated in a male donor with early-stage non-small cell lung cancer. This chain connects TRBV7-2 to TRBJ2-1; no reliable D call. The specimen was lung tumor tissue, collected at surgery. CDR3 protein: CASSLSGGEQFF. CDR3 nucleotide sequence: TGTGCCAGCAGCTTATCCGGCGGCGAGCAGTTCTTC.